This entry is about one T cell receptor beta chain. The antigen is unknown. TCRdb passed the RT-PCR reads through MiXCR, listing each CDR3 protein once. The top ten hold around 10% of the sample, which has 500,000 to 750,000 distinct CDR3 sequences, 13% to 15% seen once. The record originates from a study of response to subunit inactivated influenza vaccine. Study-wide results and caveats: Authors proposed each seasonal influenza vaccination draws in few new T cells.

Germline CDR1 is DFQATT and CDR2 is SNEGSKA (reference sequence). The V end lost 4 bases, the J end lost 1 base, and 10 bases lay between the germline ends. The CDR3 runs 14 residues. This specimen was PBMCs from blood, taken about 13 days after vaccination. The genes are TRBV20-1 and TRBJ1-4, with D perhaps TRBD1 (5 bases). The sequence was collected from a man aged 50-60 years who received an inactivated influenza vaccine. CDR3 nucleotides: TGCAGTGCTATCCCGGGGGGAACTAATGAAAAACTGTTTTTT. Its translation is CSAIPGGTNEKLFF.